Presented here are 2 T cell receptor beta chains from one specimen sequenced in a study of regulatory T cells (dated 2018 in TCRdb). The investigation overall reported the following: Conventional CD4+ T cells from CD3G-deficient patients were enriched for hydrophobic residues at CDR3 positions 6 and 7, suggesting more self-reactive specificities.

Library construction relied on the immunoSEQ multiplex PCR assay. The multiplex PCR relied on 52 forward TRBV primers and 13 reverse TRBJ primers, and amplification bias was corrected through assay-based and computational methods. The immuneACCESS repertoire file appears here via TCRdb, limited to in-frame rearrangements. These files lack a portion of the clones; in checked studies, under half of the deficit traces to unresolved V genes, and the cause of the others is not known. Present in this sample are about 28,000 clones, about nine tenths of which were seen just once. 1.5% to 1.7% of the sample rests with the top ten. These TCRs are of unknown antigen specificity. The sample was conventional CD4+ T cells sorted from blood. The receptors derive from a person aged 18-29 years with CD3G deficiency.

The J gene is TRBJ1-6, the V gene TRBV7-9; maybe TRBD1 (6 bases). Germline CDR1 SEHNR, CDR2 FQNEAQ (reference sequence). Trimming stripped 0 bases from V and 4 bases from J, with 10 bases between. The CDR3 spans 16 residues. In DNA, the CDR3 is TGTGCCAGCAGCTTAGCTAAGACAGGATATAATTCACCCCTCCACTTT. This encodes CASSLAKTGYNSPLHF.

This chain's CDR3 is CASSPLWRGANYGYTF. The CDR3 region has the DNA TGCGCCAGCAGCCCCCTTTGGAGGGGAGCTAACTATGGCTACACCTTC. The V call is TRBV4-1, the J call TRBJ1-2; possible D gene TRBD1, 5 bases. The germline gives CDR1 MGHRA, CDR2 YSYEKL. Trimming removed 4 bases from V and 0 bases from J, with 15 bases in between. The CDR3 loop spans 16 amino acids.